A selection of T cell receptor beta chains follows, all from one sample in a study of cytomegalovirus exposure and HLA in healthy donors. Assay used: immunoSEQ multiplex PCR; TCRdb lists only in-frame clones, some missing. The sample lists around 150,000 clones; roughly 76% were seen once. Sequencing was done on a sample of PBMCs. Receptors were obtained from a human donor in good health. Each CDR3 is given with its conserved first and last residue. Fields, in order: clone size, CDR3 length, D gene, V gene, J gene, CDR3 protein, CDR3 DNA. D genes are given only for firm matches. Rows may omit the clone size; those that give it use once, few, many or a size class.

clone_size: once
cdr3_length: 13
d_call: .
v_call: TRBV7-9
j_call: TRBJ1-2
cdr3_aa: CASSLVGIGGYTF
cdr3_nt: TGTGCCAGCAGCTTAGTCGGGATAGGTGGCTACACCTTC

clone_size: .
cdr3_length: 16
d_call: TRBD2
v_call: TRBV5-8
j_call: TRBJ2-3
cdr3_aa: CASSRGEAGAGDTQYF
cdr3_nt: TGTGCCAGCAGCCGTGGTGAGGCGGGAGCAGGGGATACGCAGTATTTT

clone_size: .
cdr3_length: 14
d_call: .
v_call: TRBV28
j_call: TRBJ1-3
cdr3_aa: CASSLRDSGNTIYF
cdr3_nt: TGTGCCAGCAGTTTACGGGACTCTGGAAACACCATATATTTT

clone_size: once
cdr3_length: 12
d_call: .
v_call: TRBV14
j_call: TRBJ1-1
cdr3_aa: CASSLMNSEAFF
cdr3_nt: TGTGCCAGCAGCCTAATGAACAGTGAAGCTTTCTTT

clone_size: once
cdr3_length: 17
d_call: TRBD1
v_call: TRBV7-9
j_call: TRBJ1-6
cdr3_aa: CASSLGTGQSYNSPLHF
cdr3_nt: TGTGCCAGCAGCTTAGGGACAGGGCAGTCCTATAATTCACCCCTCCACTTT

clone_size: .
cdr3_length: 16
d_call: TRBD1
v_call: TRBV19
j_call: TRBJ2-2
cdr3_aa: CASSMGTVQTYGELFF
cdr3_nt: TGTGCCAGTAGTATGGGGACAGTACAAACTTACGGGGAGCTGTTTTTT

clone_size: .
cdr3_length: 15
d_call: .
v_call: TRBV19
j_call: TRBJ1-3
cdr3_aa: CASSPDRETGNTIYF
cdr3_nt: TGTGCCAGTAGCCCAGACAGAGAGACTGGAAACACCATATATTTT

clone_size: .
cdr3_length: 13
d_call: TRBD1
v_call: TRBV4-1
j_call: TRBJ2-1
cdr3_aa: CASSRTGDNEQFF
cdr3_nt: TGCGCCAGCAGCCGGACAGGAGACAATGAGCAGTTCTTC

clone_size: .
cdr3_length: 13
d_call: TRBD1
v_call: TRBV5-8
j_call: TRBJ1-3
cdr3_aa: CASSLHSGGTIYF
cdr3_nt: TGTGCCAGCAGCTTACATTCAGGGGGCACCATATATTTT

clone_size: .
cdr3_length: 15
d_call: .
v_call: TRBV5-1
j_call: TRBJ2-5
cdr3_aa: CASSLTSTRQETQYF
cdr3_nt: TGCGCCAGCAGCTTGACTTCGACTAGACAAGAGACCCAGTACTTC

clone_size: few
cdr3_length: 16
d_call: .
v_call: TRBV5-8
j_call: TRBJ1-4
cdr3_aa: CASSPHYSATNEKLFF
cdr3_nt: TGTGCCAGCAGCCCGCATTACAGTGCAACTAATGAAAAACTGTTTTTT

clone_size: .
cdr3_length: 16
d_call: .
v_call: TRBV9
j_call: TRBJ1-4
cdr3_aa: CASSVGSSRRNEKLFF
cdr3_nt: TGTGCCAGCAGCGTAGGGTCGTCGAGGAGGAATGAAAAACTGTTTTTT

clone_size: few
cdr3_length: 15
d_call: TRBD1
v_call: TRBV4-1
j_call: TRBJ2-7
cdr3_aa: CASSARDRVVYEQYF
cdr3_nt: TGCGCCAGCAGCGCTAGGGACAGGGTGGTCTACGAGCAGTACTTC

clone_size: once
cdr3_length: 20
d_call: TRBD2
v_call: TRBV15
j_call: TRBJ2-1
cdr3_aa: CATSRARPPRSSGSYNEQFF
cdr3_nt: TGTGCCACCAGCAGAGCCCGACCTCCGCGCTCTAGCGGGAGCTACAATGAGCAGTTCTTC

clone_size: .
cdr3_length: 15
d_call: .
v_call: TRBV5-6
j_call: TRBJ2-7
cdr3_aa: CASSFVGTSPHEQYF
cdr3_nt: TGTGCCAGCAGCTTTGTAGGGACTTCTCCCCACGAGCAGTACTTC

clone_size: .
cdr3_length: 14
d_call: TRBD1
v_call: TRBV19
j_call: TRBJ2-1
cdr3_aa: CASEYRGPYNEQFF
cdr3_nt: TGTGCCAGTGAATACAGGGGGCCGTACAATGAGCAGTTCTTC

clone_size: once
cdr3_length: 15
d_call: .
v_call: TRBV4-1
j_call: TRBJ1-1
cdr3_aa: CASSTTTEIYLEAFF
cdr3_nt: TGCGCCAGCAGCACAACGACAGAGATCTACCTTGAAGCTTTCTTT

clone_size: .
cdr3_length: 15
d_call: .
v_call: TRBV9
j_call: TRBJ1-4
cdr3_aa: CASSSPGGVDEKLFF
cdr3_nt: TGTGCCAGCAGCTCCCCCGGGGGAGTCGATGAAAAACTGTTTTTT

clone_size: once
cdr3_length: 13
d_call: .
v_call: TRBV7-2
j_call: TRBJ1-4
cdr3_aa: CASSLGLVEKLFF
cdr3_nt: TGTGCCAGCAGCTTAGGATTAGTTGAAAAACTGTTTTTT

clone_size: .
cdr3_length: 14
d_call: .
v_call: TRBV9
j_call: TRBJ2-7
cdr3_aa: CASSVEYGAYEQYF
cdr3_nt: TGTGCCAGCAGCGTAGAGTACGGGGCCTACGAGCAGTACTTC

clone_size: once
cdr3_length: 15
d_call: TRBD2
v_call: TRBV10-1
j_call: TRBJ2-3
cdr3_aa: CASSEGLAHTDTQYF
cdr3_nt: TGCGCCAGCAGTGAGGGACTAGCCCACACAGATACGCAGTATTTT

clone_size: few
cdr3_length: 16
d_call: .
v_call: TRBV18
j_call: TRBJ2-1
cdr3_aa: CASSPRGQGYGNEQFF
cdr3_nt: TGTGCCAGCTCACCACGGGGGCAGGGGTATGGGAATGAGCAGTTCTTC

clone_size: .
cdr3_length: 15
d_call: TRBD1
v_call: TRBV11-2
j_call: TRBJ1-5
cdr3_aa: CASSLGDRVDQPQHF
cdr3_nt: TGTGCCAGCAGCTTAGGGGACAGGGTCGATCAGCCCCAGCATTTT

clone_size: .
cdr3_length: 15
d_call: TRBD1
v_call: TRBV18
j_call: TRBJ1-2
cdr3_aa: CASSLMGQVNYGYTF
cdr3_nt: TGTGCCAGCTCACTAATGGGACAGGTCAACTATGGCTACACCTTC

clone_size: .
cdr3_length: 14
d_call: .
v_call: TRBV7-2
j_call: TRBJ2-5
cdr3_aa: CASSLGGEQETQYF
cdr3_nt: TGTGCCAGCAGCTTAGGGGGGGAACAAGAGACCCAGTACTTC

clone_size: .
cdr3_length: 15
d_call: TRBD1
v_call: TRBV5-5
j_call: TRBJ1-4
cdr3_aa: CASSQGQGGNEKLFF
cdr3_nt: TGTGCCAGCAGCCAGGGACAGGGGGGAAATGAAAAACTGTTTTTT

clone_size: few
cdr3_length: 15
d_call: .
v_call: TRBV4-1
j_call: TRBJ1-5
cdr3_aa: CASSQDPGERQPQHF
cdr3_nt: TGCGCCAGCAGCCAAGATCCGGGGGAGAGACAGCCCCAGCATTTT

clone_size: .
cdr3_length: 15
d_call: .
v_call: TRBV6-5
j_call: TRBJ1-2
cdr3_aa: CASSYDSGQSYGYTF
cdr3_nt: TGTGCCAGCAGTTACGACTCTGGACAGAGCTATGGCTACACCTTC

clone_size: .
cdr3_length: 15
d_call: TRBD2
v_call: TRBV9
j_call: TRBJ2-7
cdr3_aa: CASSVGASGSYEQYF
cdr3_nt: TGTGCCAGCAGCGTAGGGGCTAGCGGGTCCTACGAGCAGTACTTC

clone_size: few
cdr3_length: 12
d_call: TRBD1
v_call: TRBV6-5
j_call: TRBJ1-1
cdr3_aa: CASRTGYTEAFF
cdr3_nt: TGTGCCAGCAGGACAGGGTACACTGAAGCTTTCTTT

clone_size: .
cdr3_length: 12
d_call: .
v_call: TRBV28
j_call: TRBJ1-4
cdr3_aa: CASSFGNEKLFF
cdr3_nt: TGTGCCAGCAGTTTCGGTAATGAAAAACTGTTTTTT

clone_size: .
cdr3_length: 15
d_call: TRBD1
v_call: TRBV29-1
j_call: TRBJ2-1
cdr3_aa: CSVPPRDRGHNEQFF
cdr3_nt: TGCAGCGTCCCCCCCCGGGACAGGGGTCACAATGAGCAGTTCTTC

clone_size: .
cdr3_length: 14
d_call: .
v_call: TRBV6-5
j_call: TRBJ1-1
cdr3_aa: CASTRGQKNTEAFF
cdr3_nt: TGTGCCAGCACCCGAGGACAGAAGAACACTGAAGCTTTCTTT

clone_size: .
cdr3_length: 12
d_call: .
v_call: TRBV15
j_call: TRBJ2-3
cdr3_aa: CATSRDSDTQYF
cdr3_nt: TGTGCCACCAGCAGAGATTCGGATACGCAGTATTTT

clone_size: .
cdr3_length: 16
d_call: TRBD1
v_call: TRBV5-1
j_call: TRBJ2-7
cdr3_aa: CARRTHRDRGAYEQYF
cdr3_nt: TGCGCCAGGCGAACCCACCGGGACAGGGGGGCGTACGAGCAGTACTTC

clone_size: .
cdr3_length: 14
d_call: .
v_call: TRBV7-3
j_call: TRBJ1-3
cdr3_aa: CASSLAGPGNTIYF
cdr3_nt: TGTGCCAGCAGCTTAGCAGGGCCTGGAAACACCATATATTTT

clone_size: .
cdr3_length: 15
d_call: TRBD2
v_call: TRBV6-1
j_call: TRBJ2-5
cdr3_aa: CASSQTSGGPETQYF
cdr3_nt: TGTGCCAGCAGTCAGACTAGCGGGGGTCCGGAGACCCAGTACTTC

clone_size: .
cdr3_length: 14
d_call: TRBD2
v_call: TRBV10-3
j_call: TRBJ2-3
cdr3_aa: CAMRLAGDADTQYF
cdr3_nt: TGTGCCATGCGACTAGCGGGGGACGCAGATACGCAGTATTTT

clone_size: .
cdr3_length: 15
d_call: TRBD1
v_call: TRBV15
j_call: TRBJ2-1
cdr3_aa: CATSSRDSSYNEQFF
cdr3_nt: TGTGCCACCAGCAGTCGGGACAGTTCCTACAATGAGCAGTTCTTC

clone_size: once
cdr3_length: 14
d_call: .
v_call: TRBV2
j_call: TRBJ2-7
cdr3_aa: CASSETGDSYEQYF
cdr3_nt: TGTGCCAGCAGTGAAACAGGTGACTCCTACGAGCAGTACTTC

clone_size: .
cdr3_length: 19
d_call: TRBD2
v_call: TRBV4-1
j_call: TRBJ2-4
cdr3_aa: CASSHPPGLAGIAKNIQYF
cdr3_nt: TGCGCCAGCAGCCACCCACCGGGGCTAGCGGGAATAGCCAAAAACATTCAGTACTTC

clone_size: .
cdr3_length: 13
d_call: .
v_call: TRBV19
j_call: TRBJ1-1
cdr3_aa: CASLQGQNTEAFF
cdr3_nt: TGTGCCAGTCTGCAGGGGCAGAACACTGAAGCTTTCTTT